This is a list of T cell receptor beta chains from one sample in a study of T cell changes during pregnancy in multiple sclerosis. TCRdb's copy holds only in-frame clones and misses some; the assay was immunoSEQ multiplex PCR. The sample consists of around 100,000 clones, over 80% of them appearing once. The source was peripheral blood, collected after pregnancy. The source of these receptors is a female donor with multiple sclerosis, enrolled in a pregnancy study. Each CDR3 is given without its conserved first and last residue.

J gene | V gene | CDR3 protein
TRBJ2-2 | TRBV7-9 | ASSRQGKRAGELF
TRBJ2-4 | TRBV28 | ATETGANIQY
TRBJ2-3 | TRBV28 | ASSFFGTLRITDTQY
TRBJ2-1 | TRBV2 | ASSPGLSYDEQF
TRBJ2-5 | TRBV7-2 | ASSLVRETQY
TRBJ1-2 | TRBV4-2 | ASSQGPRDRGGYGYT
TRBJ1-2 | TRBV2 | ASSVGDRVT
TRBJ1-1 | TRBV6-1 | ASSTGQGSEAF
TRBJ1-6 | TRBV16 | ASSLNRGSPLH
TRBJ1-1 | TRBV7-8 | ASSRDGITEAF
TRBJ1-1 | TRBV30 | ASSREGNTEAF
TRBJ1-1 | TRBV27 | ASSPQQGPNTEAF
TRBJ2-1 | TRBV7-3 | ASSLIGSGRDYNEQF
TRBJ2-1 | TRBV9 | ASSPRTSNEQF
TRBJ2-1 | TRBV28 | ASSLRGAGERNEQF
TRBJ1-5 | TRBV19 | ASKGDTSNQPQH
TRBJ1-1 | TRBV11-3 | ASSLESEAF
TRBJ1-2 | TRBV25-1 | ASSLRANYGYT
TRBJ2-1 | TRBV28 | ASSLSGGDRGF
TRBJ2-4 | TRBV5-1 | ASSLEVAGGPGRTKNIQY
TRBJ1-1 | TRBV7-3 | ASSFGVREAF
TRBJ2-3 | TRBV4-2 | ASSPETSGRPDTQY
TRBJ2-2 | TRBV7-9 | ASSLILDRGNTGELF
TRBJ2-5 | TRBV5-4 | ASSFLAGDLEGTQY
TRBJ1-2 | TRBV7-9 | ASSTTDRGLNYGYT
TRBJ2-7 | TRBV5-1 | ASSLEGARYEQY
TRBJ2-5 | TRBV2 | ASCVSPTGSQETQY
TRBJ2-1 | TRBV5-1 | ASSGSGSLVDEQF
TRBJ2-3 | TRBV2 | ASSRLSTSSGTDTQY
TRBJ1-2 | TRBV7-2 | ASSPREGNYGYT
TRBJ2-5 | TRBV11-3 | ASSQTGGSETQY
TRBJ1-1 | TRBV29-1 | SGWEGLDTEAF
TRBJ1-2 | TRBV6-4 | ASSDSPDNYGYT
TRBJ2-6 | TRBV2 | ASSETGSGANVLT
TRBJ1-2 | TRBV6-6 | ASSNNYGYT
TRBJ2-7 | TRBV7-2 | ASSLALWWTGPYEQY
TRBJ1-4 | TRBV27 | ASSPESGGAGSERKKGDEKLF
TRBJ2-3 | TRBV14 | ASSHQLAGGPDTQY
TRBJ1-2 | TRBV28 | ASSPGTGGWDGYT
TRBJ2-7 | TRBV9 | ASSVGWAGGPGEQY
TRBJ2-5 | TRBV4-1 | ASSHPKPPAVRGREQETQY
TRBJ1-2 | TRBV28 | ASSSTGVNYGYT
TRBJ2-2 | TRBV5-4 | ASSDMRGGGTGELF
TRBJ1-2 | TRBV29-1 | SGGQEDGYT
TRBJ2-3 | TRBV7-3 | ASSPGIGGTNTDTQY